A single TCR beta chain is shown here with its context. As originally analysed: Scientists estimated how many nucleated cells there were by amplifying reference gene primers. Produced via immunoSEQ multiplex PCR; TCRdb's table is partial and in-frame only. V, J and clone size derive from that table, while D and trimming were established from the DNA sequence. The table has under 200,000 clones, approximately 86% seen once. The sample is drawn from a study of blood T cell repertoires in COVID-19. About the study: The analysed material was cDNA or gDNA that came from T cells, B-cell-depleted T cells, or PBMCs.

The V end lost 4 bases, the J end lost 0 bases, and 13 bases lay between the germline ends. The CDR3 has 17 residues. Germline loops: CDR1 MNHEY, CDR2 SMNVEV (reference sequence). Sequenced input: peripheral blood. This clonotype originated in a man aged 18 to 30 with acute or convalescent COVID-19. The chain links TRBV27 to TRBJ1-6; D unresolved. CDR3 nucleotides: TGTGCCAGCAGTTCGGAGGGCAACCCCTCCTATAATTCACCCCTCCACTTT. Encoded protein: CASSSEGNPSYNSPLHF.